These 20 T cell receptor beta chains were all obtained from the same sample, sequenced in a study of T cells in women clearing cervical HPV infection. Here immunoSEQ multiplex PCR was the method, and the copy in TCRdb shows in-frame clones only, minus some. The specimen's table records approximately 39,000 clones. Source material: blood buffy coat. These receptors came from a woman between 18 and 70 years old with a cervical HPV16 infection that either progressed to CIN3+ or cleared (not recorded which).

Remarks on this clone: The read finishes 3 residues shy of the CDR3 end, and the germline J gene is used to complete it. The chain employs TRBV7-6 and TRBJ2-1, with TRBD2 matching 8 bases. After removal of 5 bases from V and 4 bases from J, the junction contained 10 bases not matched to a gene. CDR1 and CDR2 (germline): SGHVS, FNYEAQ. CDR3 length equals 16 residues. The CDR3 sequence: CASSLFTSGNYNEQFF. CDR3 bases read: TGTGCCAGCAGCCTTTTTACTAGCGGAAATTACAATGAG.

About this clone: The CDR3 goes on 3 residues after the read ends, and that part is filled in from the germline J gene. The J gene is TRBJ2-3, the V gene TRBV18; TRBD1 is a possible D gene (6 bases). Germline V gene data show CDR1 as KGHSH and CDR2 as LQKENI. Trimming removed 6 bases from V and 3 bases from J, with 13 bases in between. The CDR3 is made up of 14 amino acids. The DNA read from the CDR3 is TGTGCCAGCTCTACAGGGTCAGGGACAGATACG. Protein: CASSTGSGTDT. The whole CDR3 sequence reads CASSTGSGTDTQYF.

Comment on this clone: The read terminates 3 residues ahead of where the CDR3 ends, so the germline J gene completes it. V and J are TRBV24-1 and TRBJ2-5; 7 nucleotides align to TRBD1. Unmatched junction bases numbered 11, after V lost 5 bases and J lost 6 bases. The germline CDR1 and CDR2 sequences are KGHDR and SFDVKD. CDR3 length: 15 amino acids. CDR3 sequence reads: CATSARQGSLKTQYF. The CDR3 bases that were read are TGTGCCACCAGTGCAAGACAGGGTTCGTTGAAGACC.

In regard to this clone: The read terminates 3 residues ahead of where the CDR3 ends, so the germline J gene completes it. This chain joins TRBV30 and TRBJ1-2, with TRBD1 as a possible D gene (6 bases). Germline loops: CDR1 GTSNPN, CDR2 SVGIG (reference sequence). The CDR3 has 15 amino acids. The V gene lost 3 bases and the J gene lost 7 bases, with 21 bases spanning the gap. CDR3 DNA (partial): TGTGCCTGGAGGGACCGGGACATTAGTGTCCGTGGC. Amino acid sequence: CAWRDRDISVRG. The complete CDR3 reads CAWRDRDISVRGYTF.

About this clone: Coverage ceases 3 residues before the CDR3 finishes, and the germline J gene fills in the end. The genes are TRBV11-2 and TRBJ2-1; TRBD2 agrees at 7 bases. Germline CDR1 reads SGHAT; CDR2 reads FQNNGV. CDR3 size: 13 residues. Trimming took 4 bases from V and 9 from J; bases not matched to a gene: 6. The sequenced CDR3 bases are TGTGCCAGCAGCTCTGGGACTACTGGTGAG. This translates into CASSSGTTGE. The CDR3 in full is CASSSGTTGEQFF.

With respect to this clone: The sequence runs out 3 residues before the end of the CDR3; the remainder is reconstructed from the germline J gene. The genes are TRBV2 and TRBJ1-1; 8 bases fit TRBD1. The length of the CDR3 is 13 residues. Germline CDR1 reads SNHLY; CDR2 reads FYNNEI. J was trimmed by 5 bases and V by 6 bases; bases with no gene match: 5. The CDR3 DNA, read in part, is TGTGCCAGCAGAACAGGGGGTGGAACTGAA. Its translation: CASRTGGGTE. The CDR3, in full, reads CASRTGGGTEAFF.

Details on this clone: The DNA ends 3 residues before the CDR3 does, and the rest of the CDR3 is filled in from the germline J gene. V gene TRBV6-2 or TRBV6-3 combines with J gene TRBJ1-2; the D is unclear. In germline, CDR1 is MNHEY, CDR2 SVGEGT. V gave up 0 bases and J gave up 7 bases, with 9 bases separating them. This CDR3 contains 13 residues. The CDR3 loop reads CASSYSPVSGYTF. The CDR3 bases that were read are TGTGCCAGCAGTTACTCCCCGGTTAGTGGC.

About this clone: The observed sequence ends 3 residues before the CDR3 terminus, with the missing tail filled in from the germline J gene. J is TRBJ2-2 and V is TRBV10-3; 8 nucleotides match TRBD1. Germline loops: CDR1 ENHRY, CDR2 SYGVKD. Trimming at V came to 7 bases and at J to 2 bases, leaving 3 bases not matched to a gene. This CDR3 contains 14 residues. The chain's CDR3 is CAIKQGGNTGELFF. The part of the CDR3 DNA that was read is TGTGCCATCAAACAGGGGGGAAACACCGGGGAG.

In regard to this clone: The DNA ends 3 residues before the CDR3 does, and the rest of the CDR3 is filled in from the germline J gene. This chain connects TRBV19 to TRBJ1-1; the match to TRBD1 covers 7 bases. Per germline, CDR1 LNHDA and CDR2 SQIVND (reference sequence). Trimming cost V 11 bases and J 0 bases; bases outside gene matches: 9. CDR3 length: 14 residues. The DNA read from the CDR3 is TGTGCCTCCTCGGCACAGGGGATGAACACTGAA. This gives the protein CASSAQGMNTE. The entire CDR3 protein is CASSAQGMNTEAFF.

The covered CDR3 bases are TGTGCCACTCAGGGACGGGGGGGGGCAGATACG. Translating gives CATQGRGGADT. The whole CDR3 is CATQGRGGADTQYF. The chain has TRBV24-1 and TRBJ2-3, with TRBD2 identical over 8 bases. The CDR3 end is not reached by the read, which stops 3 residues before it; the germline J gene fills it in. The CDR3 runs 14 residues. From germline, CDR1 is KGHDR and CDR2 SFDVKD. Trimming took 10 bases from V and 4 from J; bases not matched to a gene: 9.

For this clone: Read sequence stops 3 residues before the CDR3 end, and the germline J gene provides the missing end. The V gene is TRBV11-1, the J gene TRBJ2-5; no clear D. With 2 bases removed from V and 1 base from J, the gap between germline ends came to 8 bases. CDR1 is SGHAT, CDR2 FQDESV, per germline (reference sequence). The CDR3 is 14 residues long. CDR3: CASSLSPGQETQYF. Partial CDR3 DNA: TGTGCCAGCAGCTTAAGTCCCGGCCAAGAGACC.

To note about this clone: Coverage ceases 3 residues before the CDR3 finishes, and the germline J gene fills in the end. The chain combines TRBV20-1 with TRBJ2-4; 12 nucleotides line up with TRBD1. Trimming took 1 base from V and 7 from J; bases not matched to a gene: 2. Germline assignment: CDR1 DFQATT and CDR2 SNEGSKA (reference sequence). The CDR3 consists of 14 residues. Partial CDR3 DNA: TGCAGTGCTAGAGCCGGGACAGGGGGCAACATT. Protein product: CSARAGTGGNI. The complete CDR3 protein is CSARAGTGGNIQYF.

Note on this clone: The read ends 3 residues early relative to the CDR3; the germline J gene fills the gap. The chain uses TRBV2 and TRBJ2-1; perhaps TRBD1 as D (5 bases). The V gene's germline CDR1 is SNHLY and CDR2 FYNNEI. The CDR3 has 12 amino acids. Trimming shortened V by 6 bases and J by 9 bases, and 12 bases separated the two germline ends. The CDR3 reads CASRLDTGEQFF. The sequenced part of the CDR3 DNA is TGTGCCAGCAGGTTGGACACCGGTGAG.

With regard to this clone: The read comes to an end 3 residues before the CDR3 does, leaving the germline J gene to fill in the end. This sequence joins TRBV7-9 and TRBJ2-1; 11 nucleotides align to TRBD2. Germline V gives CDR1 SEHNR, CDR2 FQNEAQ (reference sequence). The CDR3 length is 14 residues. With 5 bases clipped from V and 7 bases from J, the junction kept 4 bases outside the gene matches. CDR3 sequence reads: CASSTRTSGNEQFF. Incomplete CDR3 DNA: TGTGCCAGCAGCACCCGGACTAGCGGGAATGAG.

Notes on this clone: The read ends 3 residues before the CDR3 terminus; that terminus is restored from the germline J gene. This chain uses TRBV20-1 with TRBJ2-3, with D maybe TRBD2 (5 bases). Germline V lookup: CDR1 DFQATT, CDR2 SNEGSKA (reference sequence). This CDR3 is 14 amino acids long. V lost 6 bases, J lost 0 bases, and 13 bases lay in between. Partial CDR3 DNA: TGCAGTGCGCCCCCGGGGTCTAGCACAGATACG. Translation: CSAPPGSSTDT. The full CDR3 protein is CSAPPGSSTDTQYF.

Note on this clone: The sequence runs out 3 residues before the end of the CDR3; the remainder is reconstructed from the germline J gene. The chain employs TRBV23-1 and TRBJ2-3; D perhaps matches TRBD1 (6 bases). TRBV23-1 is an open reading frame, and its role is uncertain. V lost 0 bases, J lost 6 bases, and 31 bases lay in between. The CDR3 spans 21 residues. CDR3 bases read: TGCGCCAGCAGTCAATCTTCAGGGGTCCAGCAGGCCCGATATTATAGGGATACG. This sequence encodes CASSQSSGVQQARYYRDT. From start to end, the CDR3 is CASSQSSGVQQARYYRDTQYF.

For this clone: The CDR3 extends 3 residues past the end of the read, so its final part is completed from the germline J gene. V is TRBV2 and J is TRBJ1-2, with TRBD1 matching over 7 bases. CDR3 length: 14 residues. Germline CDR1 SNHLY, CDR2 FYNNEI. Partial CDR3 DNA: TGTGCCAGCACGACCTTAACAGGGGTCCAGGGC. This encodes CASTTLTGVQG. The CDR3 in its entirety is CASTTLTGVQGYTF.

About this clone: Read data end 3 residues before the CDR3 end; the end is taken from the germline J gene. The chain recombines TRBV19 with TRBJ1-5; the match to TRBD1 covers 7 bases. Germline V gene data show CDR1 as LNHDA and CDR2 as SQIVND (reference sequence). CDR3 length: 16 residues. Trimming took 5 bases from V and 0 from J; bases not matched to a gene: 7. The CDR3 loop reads CASSARTGVSNQPQHF. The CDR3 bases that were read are TGTGCCAGTAGTGCCCGGACAGGCGTTAGCAATCAGCCC.

Here the CDR3 reads CASSGTGGSYEQYF. CDR3 bases read: TGTGCCAGCTCAGGGACAGGGGGATCCTACGAG. V is TRBV18 and J is TRBJ2-7; TRBD1 aligns across 11 bases. The sequence runs out 3 residues before the end of the CDR3; the remainder is reconstructed from the germline J gene. V lost 5 bases and J lost 1; bases outside the gene matches: 1. CDR1 is KGHSH and CDR2 is LQKENI in the germline V gene. The CDR3 length is 14 residues.

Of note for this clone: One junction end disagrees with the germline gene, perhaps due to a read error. CDR3 bases read: TGCGCCAGCAGCCCGGGACAGCGAAGAACTGAA. It specifies CASSPGQRRTE. The CDR3, in full, reads CASSPGQRRTEAFF. The chain combines TRBV4-2 with TRBJ1-1; 7 bases match TRBD1. The read is 3 residues too short to cover the CDR3 end, so that end is filled in from the germline J gene. The CDR3 covers 14 residues. CDR1 and CDR2 from the germline V gene are LGHNA and YNFKEQ.